The clone carrying this T cell receptor beta chain was found many times. The data are from a study of low-dose radiotherapy and immunotherapy resistance in tumors. The ends lost 3 bases at V and 5 bases at J; junction bases unmatched: 3. The CDR3 length is 13 residues. CDR1 and CDR2 from the germline V gene are SNHLY and FYNNEI. Time point given: before trial treatment. Low-dose radiotherapy, low-dose cyclophosphamide, aspirin, ipilimumab and nivolumab were all given to the donors. Gene-specific TRAV and TRBV primers were used for first-strand cDNA, covering alpha and beta chains. The PCR that amplified TCRs ran for 20 cycles, relying on a constant-region primer and a V-primer adapter. TCRdb reprocessed the reads with MiXCR, giving one entry per CDR3 protein. The sample lists tens of thousands of distinct CDR3 sequences, 15% to 20% occurring once.

The sequence derives from a male donor with prostate cancer. V is TRBV2 and J is TRBJ2-5, with TRBD2 matching 7 bases. The sequenced sample was PBMCs, obtained before treatment. The CDR3 DNA follows: TGTGCCAGCAGTGACAGGCGGGGGGAGACCCAGTACTTC. Translation: CASSDRRGETQYF.